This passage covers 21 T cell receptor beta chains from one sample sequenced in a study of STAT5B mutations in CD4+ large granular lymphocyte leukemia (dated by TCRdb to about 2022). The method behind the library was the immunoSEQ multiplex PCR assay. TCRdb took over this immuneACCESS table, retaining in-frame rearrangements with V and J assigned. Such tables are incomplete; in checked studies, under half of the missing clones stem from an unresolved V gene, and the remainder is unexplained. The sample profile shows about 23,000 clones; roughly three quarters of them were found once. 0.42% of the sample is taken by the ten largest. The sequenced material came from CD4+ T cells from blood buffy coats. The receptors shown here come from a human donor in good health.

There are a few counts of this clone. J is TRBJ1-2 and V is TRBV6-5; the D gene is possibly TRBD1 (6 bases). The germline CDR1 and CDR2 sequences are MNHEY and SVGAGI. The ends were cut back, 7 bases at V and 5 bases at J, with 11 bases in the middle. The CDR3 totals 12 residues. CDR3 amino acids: CASKVQGYGYTF. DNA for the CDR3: TGTGCCAGCAAGGTCCAGGGGTATGGCTACACCTTC.

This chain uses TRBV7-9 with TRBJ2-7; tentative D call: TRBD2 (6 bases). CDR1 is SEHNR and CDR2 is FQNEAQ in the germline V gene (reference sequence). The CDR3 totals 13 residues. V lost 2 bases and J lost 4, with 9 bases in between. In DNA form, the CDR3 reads TGTGCCAGCAGCTTAATGGGGGGATACGAGCAGTACTTC. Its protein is CASSLMGGYEQYF. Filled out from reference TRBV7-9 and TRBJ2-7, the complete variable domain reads DTGVSQNPRHKITKRGQNVTFRCDPISEHNRLYWYRQTLGQGPEFLTYFQNEAQLEKSRLLSDRFSAERPKGSFSTLEIQRTEQGDSAMYLCASSLMGGYEQYFGPGTRLTVT.

For the CDR3, the DNA is TGCGCCAGCAGCCGCGCGGGACAGGGGGACGAGCAGTACTTC. It encodes CASSRAGQGDEQYF. The chain employs TRBV5-1 and TRBJ2-5, with 11 bases fitting TRBD1. TRBJ2-7 explains the end of the DNA better; the J call may be wrong. Looked up from germline, CDR1 is SGHRS and CDR2 is YFSETQ. The CDR3 runs 14 residues.

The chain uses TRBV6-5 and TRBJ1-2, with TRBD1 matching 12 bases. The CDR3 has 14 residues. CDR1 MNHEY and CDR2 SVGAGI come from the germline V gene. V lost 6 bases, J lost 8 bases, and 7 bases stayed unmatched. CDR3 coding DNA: TGTGCCAGCAGACCAGCCGGGACAGGGGGCGGCTACACCTTC. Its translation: CASRPAGTGGGYTF.

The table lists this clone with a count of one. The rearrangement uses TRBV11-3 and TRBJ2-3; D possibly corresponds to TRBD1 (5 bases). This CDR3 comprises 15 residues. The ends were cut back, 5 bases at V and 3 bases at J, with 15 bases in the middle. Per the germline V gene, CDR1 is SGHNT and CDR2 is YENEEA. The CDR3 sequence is CASSIQGLVTDTQYF. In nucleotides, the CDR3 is TGTGCCAGCAGCATCCAGGGTTTGGTGACAGATACGCAGTATTTT.

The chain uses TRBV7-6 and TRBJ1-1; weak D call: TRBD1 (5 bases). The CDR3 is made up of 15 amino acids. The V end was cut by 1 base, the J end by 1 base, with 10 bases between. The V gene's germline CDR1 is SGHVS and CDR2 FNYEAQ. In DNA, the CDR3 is TGTGCCAGCAGCTTAGGTGGAGGGGCGAACACTGAAGCTTTCTTT. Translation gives CASSLGGGANTEAFF.

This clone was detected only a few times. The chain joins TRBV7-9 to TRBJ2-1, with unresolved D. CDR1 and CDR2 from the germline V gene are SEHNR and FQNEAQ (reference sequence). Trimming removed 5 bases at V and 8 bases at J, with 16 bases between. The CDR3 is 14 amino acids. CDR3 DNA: TGTGCCAGCAGCGACCGCCAAGAGGTGGATGAGCAGTTCTTC. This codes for CASSDRQEVDEQFF.

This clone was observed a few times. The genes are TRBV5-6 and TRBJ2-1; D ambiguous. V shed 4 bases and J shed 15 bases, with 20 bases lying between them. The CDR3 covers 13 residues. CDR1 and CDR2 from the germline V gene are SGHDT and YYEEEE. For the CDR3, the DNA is TGTGCCAGCAGCACCTACCCCTTTGAACCCCCGTTCTTC. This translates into CASSTYPFEPPFF.

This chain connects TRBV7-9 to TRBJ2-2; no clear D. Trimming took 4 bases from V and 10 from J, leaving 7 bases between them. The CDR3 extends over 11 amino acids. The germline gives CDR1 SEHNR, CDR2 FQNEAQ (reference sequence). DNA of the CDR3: TGTGCCAGCAGCTCCCTCGAGGAGCTGTTTTTT. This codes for CASSSLEELFF.

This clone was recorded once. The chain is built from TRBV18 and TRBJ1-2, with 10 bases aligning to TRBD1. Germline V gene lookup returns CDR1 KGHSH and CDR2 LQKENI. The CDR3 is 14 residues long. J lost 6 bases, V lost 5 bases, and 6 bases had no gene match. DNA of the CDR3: TGTGCCAGCTCAGCGAGACAGGGGGCGGATGGCTACACCTTC. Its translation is CASSARQGADGYTF.

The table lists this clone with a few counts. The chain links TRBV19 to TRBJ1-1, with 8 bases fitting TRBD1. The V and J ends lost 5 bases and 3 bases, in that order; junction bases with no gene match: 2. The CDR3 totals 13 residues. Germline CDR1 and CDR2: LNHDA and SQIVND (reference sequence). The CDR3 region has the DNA TGTGCCAGTAGTGTGGACAGGGACACTGAAGCTTTCTTT. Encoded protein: CASSVDRDTEAFF.

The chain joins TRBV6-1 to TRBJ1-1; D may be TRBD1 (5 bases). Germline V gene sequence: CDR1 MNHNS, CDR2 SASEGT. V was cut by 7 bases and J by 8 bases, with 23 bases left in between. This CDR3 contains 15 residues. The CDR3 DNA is TGTGCCAGCACCGAGGGTTGGGGCCCGACTCTCGAAGCTTTCTTT. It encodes CASTEGWGPTLEAFF.

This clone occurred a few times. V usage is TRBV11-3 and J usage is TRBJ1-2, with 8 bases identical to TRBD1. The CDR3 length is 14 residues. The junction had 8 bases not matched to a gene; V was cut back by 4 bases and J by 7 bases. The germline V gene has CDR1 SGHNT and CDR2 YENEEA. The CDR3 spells CASSYRRDRSGYTF. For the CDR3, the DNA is TGTGCCAGCAGCTACCGCCGGGACAGGTCTGGCTACACCTTC.

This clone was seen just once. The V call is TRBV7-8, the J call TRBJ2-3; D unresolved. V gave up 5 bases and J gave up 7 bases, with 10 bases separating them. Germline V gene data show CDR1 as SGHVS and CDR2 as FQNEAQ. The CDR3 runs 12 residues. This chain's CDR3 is CASSAPLNTQYF. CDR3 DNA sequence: TGTGCCAGCAGCGCCCCGCTTAATACGCAGTATTTT.

The CDR3 loop is CASSLAAGTVSMQYF. As DNA, the CDR3 is TGCGCCAGCAGCTTGGCAGCCGGGACAGTTTCAATGCAGTACTTC. The V call is TRBV5-1, the J call TRBJ2-7; 7 bases fit TRBD1. This CDR3 is 15 amino acids long. V was clipped by 0 bases and J by 9 bases; unmatched bases: 12. In germline, CDR1 is SGHRS, CDR2 YFSETQ.

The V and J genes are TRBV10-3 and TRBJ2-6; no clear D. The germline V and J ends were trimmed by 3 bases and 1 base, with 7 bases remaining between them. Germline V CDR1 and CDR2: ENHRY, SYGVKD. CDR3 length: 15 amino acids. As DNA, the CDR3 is TGTGCCATCAGTGATCCCGGTTCTGGGGCCAACGTCCTGACTTTC. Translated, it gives CAISDPGSGANVLTF.

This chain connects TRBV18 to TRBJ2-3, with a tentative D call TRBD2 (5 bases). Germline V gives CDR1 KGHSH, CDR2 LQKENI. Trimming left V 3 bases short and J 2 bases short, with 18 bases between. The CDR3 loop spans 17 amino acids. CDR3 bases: TGTGCCAGCTCACCGCTGCCGGGGAGTATCTCCACAGATACGCAGTATTTT. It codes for CASSPLPGSISTDTQYF.

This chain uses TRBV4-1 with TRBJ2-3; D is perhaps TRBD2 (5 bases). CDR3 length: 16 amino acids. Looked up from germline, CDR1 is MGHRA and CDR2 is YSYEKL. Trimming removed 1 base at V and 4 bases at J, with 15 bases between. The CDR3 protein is CASSQGRLGIADTQYF. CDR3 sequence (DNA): TGCGCCAGCAGCCAAGGGAGGTTAGGGATCGCAGATACGCAGTATTTT.

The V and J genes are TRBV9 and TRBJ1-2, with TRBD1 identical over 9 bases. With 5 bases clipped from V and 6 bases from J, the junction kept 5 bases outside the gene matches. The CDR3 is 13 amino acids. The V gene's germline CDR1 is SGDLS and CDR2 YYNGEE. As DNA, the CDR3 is TGTGCCAGCAGGCAGACAGGGGGTAATGGCTACACCTTC. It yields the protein CASRQTGGNGYTF. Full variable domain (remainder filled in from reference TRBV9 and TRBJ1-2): DSGVTQTPKHLITATGQRVTLRCSPRSGDLSVYWYQQSLDQGLQFLIQYYNGEERAKGNILERFSAQQFPDLHSELNLSSLELGDSALYFCASRQTGGNGYTFGSGTRLTVV.

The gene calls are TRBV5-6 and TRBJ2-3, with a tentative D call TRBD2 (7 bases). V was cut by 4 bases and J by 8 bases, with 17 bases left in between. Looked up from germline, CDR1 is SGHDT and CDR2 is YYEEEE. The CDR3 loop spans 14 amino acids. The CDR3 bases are TGTGCCAGCAGCCCGAGGGGGGGTTCCCGTACGCAGTATTTT. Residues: CASSPRGGSRTQYF.

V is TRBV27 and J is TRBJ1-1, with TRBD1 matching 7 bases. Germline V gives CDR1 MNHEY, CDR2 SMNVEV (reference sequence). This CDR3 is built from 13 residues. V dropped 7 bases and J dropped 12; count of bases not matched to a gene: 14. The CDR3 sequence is CASNLLAGGVTFF. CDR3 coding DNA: TGTGCCAGCAATCTGTTGGCAGGGGGTGTAACTTTCTTT.